These 15 T cell receptor beta chains originate from one sample sequenced in a study of T cells expressing NK-cell markers. Using the 5' RACE reads, TCRdb records one entry per CDR3 protein without DNA. This listing includes roughly 430,000 distinct CDR3 sequences. What was sequenced was blood T cells: a sorted CD56 or NKG2C T cell subset, CD4+ or CD8+ T cells, or bulk PBMC T cells (not recorded which). Every receptor here comes from a woman aged 18 to 75 in good health.

The chain couples TRBV29-1 to TRBJ1-1; TCRdb picks TRBD1, but there is no DNA to check that call. This CDR3 is built from 12 residues. CDR1 is SQVTM and CDR2 is ANQGSEA in the germline V gene. The CDR3 sequence: CSVQGWNTEAFF.

This chain joins TRBV27 and TRBJ1-5; the D gene TCRdb calls, TRBD1, cannot be checked with no DNA. The CDR3 length is 15 residues. Per germline, CDR1 MNHEY and CDR2 SMNVEV (reference sequence). The CDR3 region is CASRRGRGSNQPQHF.

The rearrangement joins TRBV29-1 to TRBJ2-7; TCRdb's D gene call, TRBD1, goes unchecked for lack of DNA. Germline V gene lookup returns CDR1 SQVTM and CDR2 ANQGSEA. The CDR3 length is 11 residues. This chain's CDR3 is CSGRRDYEQYF.

CDR3: CASPFHTGELFF. The chain has TRBV7-9 and TRBJ2-2. The CDR3 extends over 12 amino acids. The germline V gene encodes CDR1 SEHNR and CDR2 FQNEAQ (reference sequence).

V gene TRBV5-1 combines with J gene TRBJ2-1; TCRdb picks TRBD2, but there is no DNA to check that call. The germline CDR1 and CDR2 sequences are SGHRS and YFSETQ. This CDR3 is built from 15 residues. CDR3 amino acids: CASSLGEGWGNEQFF.

The chain carries TRBV28 and TRBJ2-1; without DNA, the TCRdb call of TRBD2 cannot be checked. CDR1 is MDHEN, CDR2 SYDVKM, per germline. The CDR3 loop spans 15 amino acids. This chain's CDR3 is CASSSVGGLANEQFF. The full variable domain, rest sourced from reference TRBV28 and TRBJ2-1, is DVKVTQSSRYLVKRTGEKVFLECVQDMDHENMFWYRQDPGLGLRLIYFSYDVKMKEKGDIPEGYSVSREKKERFSLILESASTNQTSMYLCASSSVGGLANEQFFGPGTRLTVL.

This rearrangement joins TRBV6-6 to TRBJ2-7; the D call from TCRdb, TRBD1, cannot be confirmed without DNA. CDR3 length equals 13 residues. The germline gives CDR1 MNHNY, CDR2 SVGAGI (reference sequence). CDR3 residues: CASLQQGSYEQYF.

The chain has TRBV5-1 and TRBJ1-6; the TCRdb call, TRBD1, lacks DNA for checking. Germline CDR1 and CDR2: SGHRS and YFSETQ. The CDR3 is 20 residues long. CDR3: CASSLAPGQGTSSYNSPLHF.

This chain's CDR3 is CASSLLRSAGPYEQYF. This rearrangement joins TRBV4-3 to TRBJ2-7; TCRdb reports TRBD1, a call that lacks DNA to check it against. Germline loops: CDR1 LGHNA, CDR2 YSLEER. The CDR3 runs 16 residues.

The chain has TRBV20-1 and TRBJ1-2; TCRdb picks TRBD1, but there is no DNA to check that call. The CDR3 runs to 12 residues. Germline CDR1 reads DFQATT; CDR2 reads SNEGSKA (reference sequence). The CDR3 sequence: CSASTVGAGYTF.

The chain recombines TRBV19 with TRBJ1-1. This CDR3 spans 13 amino acids. The germline gives CDR1 LNHDA, CDR2 SQIVND (reference sequence). Here the CDR3 reads CASSIERYTEAFF. Supplemented by reference TRBV19 and TRBJ1-1, the full variable domain reads DGGITQSPKYLFRKEGQNVTLSCEQNLNHDAMYWYRQDPGQGLRLIYYSQIVNDFQKGDIAEGYSVSREKKESFPLTVTSAQKNPTAFYLCASSIERYTEAFFGQGTRLTVV.

The V call is TRBV20-1, the J call TRBJ2-3; TCRdb's assignment of TRBD2 cannot be checked, as there is no DNA. This CDR3 spans 15 amino acids. Germline V CDR1 and CDR2: DFQATT, SNEGSKA (reference sequence). CDR3 sequence: CSAEARGRVTDTQYF.

The V call is TRBV7-9, the J call TRBJ2-1; TCRdb proposes TRBD2, but this gene call is untestable without DNA. The CDR3 contains 14 residues. Looked up from germline, CDR1 is SEHNR and CDR2 is FQNEAQ (reference sequence). This CDR3 is CASSAGLMLNEQFF.

The CDR3 protein is CASSFSGAPTDTQYF. The chain carries TRBV7-3 and TRBJ2-3; TCRdb names TRBD1, which stays unverified in the absence of DNA. The CDR3 length is 15 residues. Germline V gene sequence: CDR1 SGHTA, CDR2 FQGTGA.

The gene calls are TRBV20-1 and TRBJ2-1; TCRdb's D call, TRBD1, is unchecked because there is no DNA. Germline lookup yields CDR1 DFQATT and CDR2 SNEGSKA (reference sequence). The CDR3 contains 15 residues. This CDR3 is CSARVGGTAYNEQFF.